This TCR beta chain comes out of a study of T cell changes during pregnancy in multiple sclerosis. This clone has only a few counts. Clones were sequenced by immunoSEQ multiplex PCR, and TCRdb holds only the in-frame ones, with some missing. The sample yields about 51,000 clones, 94% seen once. Unmatched junction bases numbered 5, after V lost 2 bases and J lost 8 bases. CDR1 is KGHSH and CDR2 is LQKENI in the germline V gene. The CDR3 has 14 amino acids. The material was CD4+ T cells from peripheral blood mononuclear cells, obtained in the second trimester of pregnancy. V is TRBV18 and J is TRBJ1-1; 10 nucleotides agree with TRBD1. The clonotype comes from a female donor with multiple sclerosis, enrolled in a pregnancy study. The CDR3 nucleotides are TGTGCCAGCTCACCAGGGCCGGGACAGGGGGAAGCTTTCTTT. Amino acids: CASSPGPGQGEAFF.